The clone carrying this T cell receptor (beta chain) has only a few counts. A read error may account for a junction end that differs from germline. The germline CDR1 and CDR2 sequences are KGHDR and SFDVKD. The CDR3 contains 16 residues. The sample comes from a study of blood T cells in healthy people across ages. A second PCR, run for about 7 to 11 cycles, used a sample-barcoded 5' primer plus a J-beta primer mix. TCRdb independently ran MiXCR on the 5' RACE reads; one entry per CDR3 protein. In the table there are about 570,000 distinct CDR3 sequences, approximately 25% of which are singletons. Sequencing was performed on blood. This receptor was taken from an older woman in good health. V gene TRBV24-1 combines with J gene TRBJ2-4; TRBD2 matches at 11 bases. The DNA of the CDR3 is TGTACCACCAGTGAACGACTAGCGGGGAGCGAAAACATTCAGTACTTC. The encoded protein is CTTSERLAGSENIQYF.